The TCR beta chain under discussion was sequenced for a study of T-cell reconstitution after alpha-beta-depleted transplantation in children. The CDR3 is 15 amino acids. The junction had 11 bases not matched to a gene; V was cut back by 5 bases and J by 8 bases. Germline V gene sequence: CDR1 SGHVS, CDR2 FNYEAQ. This clonotype was seen a handful of times. Its antigen is currently unknown. It was with unique molecular identifiers that the TCRbeta library was prepared. TCRdb re-called the PCR reads through MiXCR, storing one row per CDR3 protein. The sample contains 610,000 or so distinct CDR3 sequences, 27% of which appear only once. Whole-study findings and limits: From newly produced T cells came most of the T-cell counts and diversity one year after transplant. After transplant, at about two months, alpha-beta T cells were reportedly derived from several hundred expanded graft clones. Some patients' high day-60 TCRbeta diversity was attributed to recipient cells surviving conditioning.

The input for sequencing was PBMCs, taken before TCRalphabeta/CD19-depleted stem cell transplant. This chain joins TRBV7-6 and TRBJ2-4, with 8 bases aligning to TRBD1. The clonotype originates from a boy under two years old with Wiskott-Aldrich syndrome, due to receive a stem cell transplant. For the CDR3, the DNA is TGTGCCAGCAGCGGACGGACAGGGTGGAAGGACATTCAGTACTTC. Its translation: CASSGRTGWKDIQYF.